Following are 30 T cell receptor beta chains from one sample sequenced in a study of shared clonotypes between healthy human individuals. TCRdb's copy holds only in-frame clones and misses some; the assay was immunoSEQ multiplex PCR. The sample contains about half a million clones, 79% of which appear only once. The sample was PBMCs. Source of these receptors: a woman between 35 and 50 years old in good health. Some clones in this sample may be carry-over from other donors' samples.

The V and J genes are TRBV7-9 and TRBJ2-1, with 7 bases lining up with TRBD1. V shed 5 bases, J shed 8 bases, and the junction held 9 bases outside the gene matches. The CDR3 runs to 14 residues. Per the germline V gene, CDR1 is SEHNR and CDR2 is FQNEAQ (reference sequence). CDR3 loop: CASSVGQAGDEQFF. DNA for the CDR3: TGTGCCAGCAGCGTCGGACAGGCTGGAGATGAGCAGTTCTTC.

The chain recombines TRBV28 with TRBJ1-3; D is possibly TRBD1 (5 bases). Trimming removed 7 bases from V and 4 bases from J, with 17 bases in between. CDR1 is MDHEN and CDR2 is SYDVKM in the germline V gene. CDR3 length equals 15 residues. The CDR3 loop reads CASTRDSTNGNTIYF. The CDR3 nucleotides read TGTGCCAGCACCCGCGACAGCACAAACGGAAACACCATATATTTT.

This clone was seen more than once but under ten times. The chain uses TRBV6-4 and TRBJ2-1; 7 bases are shared with TRBD2. CDR1 and CDR2 from the germline V gene are MRHNA and SNTAGT. Trimming cost V 2 bases and J 6 bases; bases outside gene matches: 7. The CDR3 is 15 amino acids. The CDR3 coding sequence is TGTGCCAGCAGTGACCGAGCGGGACGGGGCAATGAGCAGTTCTTC. It is translated as CASSDRAGRGNEQFF.

The gene calls are TRBV7-2 and TRBJ2-3; a possible D gene is TRBD2 (6 bases). Looked up from germline, CDR1 is SGHTA and CDR2 is FQGNSA. The CDR3 spans 13 residues. V lost 3 bases and J lost 3, with 7 bases in between. The CDR3 sequence: CASSFGGTDTQYF. The CDR3 region has the DNA TGTGCCAGCAGCTTTGGGGGGACAGATACGCAGTATTTT.

The chain has TRBV2 and TRBJ2-3; tentative D call: TRBD1 (6 bases). The CDR3 is 12 amino acids. V lost 6 bases and J lost 4, with 8 bases in between. The germline V gene encodes CDR1 SNHLY and CDR2 FYNNEI. The CDR3 sequence: CASRPGADTQYF. The CDR3 bases are TGTGCCAGCAGGCCAGGGGCAGATACGCAGTATTTT. The full variable domain, completed using reference TRBV2 and TRBJ2-3, is EPEVTQTPSHQVTQMGQEVILRCVPISNHLYFYWYRQILGQKVEFLVSFYNNEISEKSEIFDDQFSVERPDGSNFTLKIRSTKLEDSAMYFCASRPGADTQYFGPGTRLTVL.

This clone was counted between two and nine times. The identical CDR3 is also encoded by other nucleotide sequences in the sample. The chain employs TRBV5-1 and TRBJ1-5; D gene ambiguous. The CDR3 spans 15 residues. Trimming left V 0 bases short and J 3 bases short, with 10 bases between. Germline V gene lookup returns CDR1 SGHRS and CDR2 YFSETQ. In DNA form, the CDR3 reads TGCGCCAGCAGCTTGGCCGGGCAGGTCAATCAGCCCCAGCATTTT. Its translation: CASSLAGQVNQPQHF.

The rearrangement uses TRBV10-2 and TRBJ2-4, with D maybe TRBD1 (6 bases). This CDR3 contains 13 residues. Germline assignment: CDR1 WSHSY and CDR2 SAAADI. Trimming cost V 0 bases and J 7 bases, with 7 bases left between them. The CDR3 loop is CASSESGANIQYF. The DNA of the CDR3 is TGCGCCAGCAGTGAGTCGGGGGCGAACATTCAGTACTTC.

This chain joins TRBV4-2 and TRBJ2-2; a weak D match, TRBD1 (5 bases). Germline values: CDR1 LGHNA, CDR2 YNFKEQ. V lost 4 bases and J lost 6, with 18 bases in between. The CDR3 length is 16 residues. In DNA, the CDR3 is TGTGCCAGCAGCCCTATGCGTTCAGGGTTAGCCGGGGAGCTGTTTTTT. Its protein product is CASSPMRSGLAGELFF.

This chain links TRBV5-1 with TRBJ2-5; D might be TRBD2 (6 bases). Germline V gene lookup returns CDR1 SGHRS and CDR2 YFSETQ. Trimming pared 4 bases from V and 3 bases from J, leaving 13 bases between. The CDR3 has 14 residues. Here the CDR3 reads CASSGRTTEETQYF. CDR3 DNA sequence: TGCGCCAGCAGCGGGAGGACAACCGAAGAGACCCAGTACTTC.

V gene TRBV5-5 combines with J gene TRBJ2-1, with TRBD2 matching 8 bases. After removal of 4 bases from V and 4 bases from J, the junction contained 13 bases not matched to a gene. The V gene's germline CDR1 is SGHKS and CDR2 YYEKEE (reference sequence). This CDR3 is 17 amino acids long. The CDR3 DNA reads as TGTGCCAGCAGCCGGTGGACTAGCCTCTTGGGATACAATGAGCAGTTCTTC. Translated: CASSRWTSLLGYNEQFF.

This clone appeared a few times. The chain has TRBV19 and TRBJ1-4; maybe TRBD1 (6 bases). Germline V gives CDR1 LNHDA, CDR2 SQIVND (reference sequence). V dropped 3 bases and J dropped 4 bases, with 12 bases sitting between them. The CDR3 covers 15 residues. Here the CDR3 reads CASSILQGSNEKLFF. Here the CDR3 DNA reads TGTGCCAGTAGTATTTTGCAGGGGAGTAATGAAAAACTGTTTTTT.

This clone was seen once. The chain is built from TRBV23-1 and TRBJ2-2; D is undetermined. TRBV23-1 is treated as an ORF (open reading frame) with a function not yet certain. CDR3 length: 14 residues. V lost 4 bases, J lost 7 bases, and 13 bases lay in between. DNA of the CDR3: TGCGCCAGCAGTCGGGCAGCCGGTGGCGGGGAGCTGTTTTTT. It is translated as CASSRAAGGGELFF.

The chain combines TRBV27 with TRBJ2-5; D may be TRBD2 (6 bases). CDR3 length: 14 residues. Germline V lookup: CDR1 MNHEY, CDR2 SMNVEV (reference sequence). V was pared by 5 bases and J by 5 bases, with 15 bases between. CDR3 in amino acids: CASSQERGGETQYF. The CDR3 DNA sequence: TGTGCCAGCAGTCAAGAACGAGGAGGGGAGACCCAGTACTTC.

The chain has TRBV4-1 and TRBJ2-3; possibly TRBD1 for D (6 bases). Per the germline V gene, CDR1 is MGHRA and CDR2 is YSYEKL. The CDR3 is 15 residues long. Trimming stripped 0 bases from V and 7 bases from J, with 14 bases between. The CDR3 region is CASSQEKTQGNTQYF. The CDR3, as DNA: TGCGCCAGCAGCCAAGAAAAGACCCAGGGGAATACGCAGTATTTT.

The rearrangement joins TRBV7-8 to TRBJ1-5, with unresolved D. The CDR3 extends over 14 amino acids. Germline lookup yields CDR1 SGHVS and CDR2 FQNEAQ. V shed 3 bases and J shed 4 bases, with 10 bases lying between them. CDR3 in DNA: TGTGCCAGCAGCTTGGGCCGACAAAATCAGCCCCAGCATTTT. This encodes CASSLGRQNQPQHF.

This clone came up a few times. This rearrangement joins TRBV7-9 to TRBJ1-1; D ambiguous. The CDR3 sequence is 16 residues long. Trimming cost V 1 base and J 3 bases, with 15 bases left between them. Germline V gives CDR1 SEHNR, CDR2 FQNEAQ (reference sequence). CDR3 loop: CASSLVAMGNHTEAFF. The CDR3 DNA sequence: TGTGCCAGCAGCTTAGTCGCTATGGGGAATCACACTGAAGCTTTCTTT.

This chain joins TRBV18 and TRBJ2-5, with 9 bases that match TRBD2. This CDR3 contains 16 residues. The germline gives CDR1 KGHSH, CDR2 LQKENI. V dropped 2 bases and J dropped 4; count of bases not matched to a gene: 8. The CDR3 is CASSPTTSGSGETQYF. For the CDR3, the DNA is TGTGCCAGCTCACCAACGACTAGCGGCAGCGGAGAGACCCAGTACTTC.

The rearrangement uses TRBV15 and TRBJ2-5; D is possibly TRBD1 or TRBD2 (7 bases each). Between the trimmed V and J ends, which lost 1 base and 4 bases, there was a span of 13 bases. Germline V lookup: CDR1 LNHNV, CDR2 YYDKDF (reference sequence). The CDR3 covers 15 residues. CDR3 region: CATSRGGGQLETQYF. Written as DNA, the CDR3 is TGTGCCACCAGCAGAGGGGGGGGACAGTTAGAGACCCAGTACTTC. Filled out from reference TRBV15 and TRBJ2-5, the complete variable domain reads DAMVIQNPRYQVTQFGKPVTLSCSQTLNHNVMYWYQQKSSQAPKLLFHYYDKDFNNEADTPDNFQSRRPNTSFCFLDIRSPGLGDTAMYLCATSRGGGQLETQYFGPGTRLLVL.

The chain couples TRBV6-5 to TRBJ1-2, with D unresolved. The CDR3 has 15 residues. From germline, CDR1 is MNHEY and CDR2 SVGAGI. Trimming took 2 bases from V and 5 from J, leaving 15 bases between them. The CDR3 is CASSYGIEQKYGYTF. The DNA of the CDR3 is TGTGCCAGCAGTTACGGCATTGAACAGAAGTATGGCTACACCTTC.

This sequence joins TRBV7-2 and TRBJ2-3; D is unclear. The V and J ends lost 1 base and 0 bases respectively, with 8 bases between them. Germline loops: CDR1 SGHTA, CDR2 FQGNSA. This CDR3 contains 15 residues. The CDR3 DNA sequence: TGTGCCAGCAGCTTAGGCGGAGTAAGCACAGATACGCAGTATTTT. This codes for CASSLGGVSTDTQYF.

This chain connects TRBV28 to TRBJ2-3; no firm D call. V was trimmed by 5 bases and J by 2 bases, leaving 5 bases between them. The CDR3 loop spans 12 amino acids. The germline V gene encodes CDR1 MDHEN and CDR2 SYDVKM. The CDR3 reads CASSLYTDTQYF. CDR3 coding DNA: TGTGCCAGCAGTCTTTACACAGATACGCAGTATTTT. The full variable domain, its missing parts supplied by reference TRBV28 and TRBJ2-3, is DVKVTQSSRYLVKRTGEKVFLECVQDMDHENMFWYRQDPGLGLRLIYFSYDVKMKEKGDIPEGYSVSREKKERFSLILESASTNQTSMYLCASSLYTDTQYFGPGTRLTVL.

The chain carries TRBV7-3 and TRBJ2-1; D call uncertain. The CDR3 has 13 amino acids. V lost 5 bases and J lost 6, with 11 bases in between. Germline CDR1 SGHTA, CDR2 FQGTGA. The CDR3 DNA reads as TGTGCCAGCAGCCCGGGTCCTAGCAATGAGCAGTTCTTC. Amino acid sequence: CASSPGPSNEQFF. The whole variable domain, remainder taken from reference TRBV7-3 and TRBJ2-1, is GAGVSQTPSNKVTEKGKYVELRCDPISGHTALYWYRQSLGQGPEFLIYFQGTGAADDSGLPNDRFFAVRPEGSVSTLKIQRTERGDSAVYLCASSPGPSNEQFFGPGTRLTVL.

The V call is TRBV13, the J call TRBJ1-2; tentatively, D is TRBD1 (6 bases). The CDR3 covers 15 residues. In germline, CDR1 is PRHDT, CDR2 FYEKMQ (reference sequence). V lost 5 bases and J 2 bases, leaving 15 bases between the germline ends. The CDR3 is CASSPRPDRNYGYTF. As DNA, the CDR3 is TGTGCCAGCAGCCCGAGGCCAGACAGGAACTATGGCTACACCTTC.

This chain joins TRBV29-1 and TRBJ2-3, with 7 positions matching TRBD2. The trim removed 6 bases at V and 3 bases at J, leaving 15 bases unmatched. CDR3 length equals 16 residues. Germline values: CDR1 SQVTM, CDR2 ANQGSEA. CDR3 amino acids: CSVLGTPGGWTDTQYF. The CDR3 nucleotides are TGCAGCGTACTAGGTACCCCGGGGGGTTGGACAGATACGCAGTATTTT.

Turning to this clone: A single base separates this from a much larger clone, so it may be a read error. Other DNA sequences within the sample encode an identical CDR3. The rearrangement links TRBV4-1 to TRBJ1-2, with unresolved D. The CDR3 consists of 15 residues. CDR1 and CDR2 from the germline V gene are MGHRA and YSYEKL. CDR3 sequence reads: CASSQDLHLNYGYTF. CDR3 sequence (DNA): TGCGCCAGTAGCCAAGATCTTCACCTTAACTATGGCTACACCTTC.

V is TRBV21-1 and J is TRBJ1-1. TRBV21-1 corresponds to a pseudogene. This CDR3 has 15 amino acids. The CDR3 sequence is CASSRPGGMDTEAFF. The CDR3 DNA reads as TGTGCCAGCAGCAGGCCTGGGGGGATGGACACTGAAGCTTTCTTT.

The V and J genes are TRBV11-2 and TRBJ2-7, with TRBD1 matching 7 bases. Germline values: CDR1 SGHAT, CDR2 FQNNGV. The CDR3 has 16 amino acids. V shed 4 bases and J 3 bases; nucleotides not matched to a gene: 12. The CDR3 bases are TGTGCCAGCAGCTCCAACCGGGACAGATATGGCTACGAGCAGTACTTC. This gives the protein CASSSNRDRYGYEQYF. The entire variable domain, with the rest obtained from reference TRBV11-2 and TRBJ2-7, is as follows: EAGVAQSPRYKIIEKRQSVAFWCNPISGHATLYWYQQILGQGPKLLIQFQNNGVVDDSQLPKDRFSAERLKGVDSTLKIQPAKLEDSAVYLCASSSNRDRYGYEQYFGPGTRLTVT.

This clone showed up many times. The chain carries TRBV7-9 and TRBJ2-1; D unclear. Trimming removed 3 bases from V and 6 bases from J, with 12 bases in between. Germline lookup yields CDR1 SEHNR and CDR2 FQNEAQ (reference sequence). The CDR3 consists of 14 residues. CDR3 loop: CASSLASSGNEQFF. DNA for the CDR3: TGTGCCAGCAGCTTGGCCTCGTCGGGCAATGAGCAGTTCTTC.

This chain connects TRBV9 to TRBJ1-5, with TRBD1 as a possible D gene (6 bases). Germline CDR1 reads SGDLS; CDR2 reads YYNGEE. With 0 bases removed from V and 10 bases from J, the gap between germline ends came to 14 bases. CDR3 length equals 14 residues. The CDR3 region is CASSVVETGFPQHF. CDR3 DNA: TGTGCCAGCAGCGTAGTAGAAACAGGGTTTCCCCAGCATTTT.

The chain has TRBV9 and TRBJ2-1; TRBD2 agrees at 10 bases. The V and J ends lost 0 bases and 7 bases, in that order; junction bases with no gene match: 7. Germline loops: CDR1 SGDLS, CDR2 YYNGEE. This CDR3 has 16 amino acids. The CDR3 DNA is TGTGCCAGCAGCGTAGGTGGAGCGGGAGGGCTGAATGAGCAGTTCTTC. It translates to CASSVGGAGGLNEQFF.